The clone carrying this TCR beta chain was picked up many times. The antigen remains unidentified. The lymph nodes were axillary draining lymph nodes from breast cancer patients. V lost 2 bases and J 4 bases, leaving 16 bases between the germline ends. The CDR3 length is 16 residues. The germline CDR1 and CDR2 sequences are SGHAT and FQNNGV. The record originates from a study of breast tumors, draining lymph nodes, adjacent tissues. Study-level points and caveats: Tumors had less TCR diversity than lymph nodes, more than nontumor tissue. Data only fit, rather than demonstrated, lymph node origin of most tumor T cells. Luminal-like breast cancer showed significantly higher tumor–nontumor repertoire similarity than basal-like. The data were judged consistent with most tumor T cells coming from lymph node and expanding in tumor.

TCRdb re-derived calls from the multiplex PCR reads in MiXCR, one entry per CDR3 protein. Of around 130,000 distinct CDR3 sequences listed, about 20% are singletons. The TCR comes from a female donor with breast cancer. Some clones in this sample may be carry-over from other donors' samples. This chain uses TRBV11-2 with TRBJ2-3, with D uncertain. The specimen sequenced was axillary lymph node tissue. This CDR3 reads CASSLRPEYNADTQYF. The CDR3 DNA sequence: TGTGCCAGCAGCTTACGTCCGGAATATAATGCAGATACGCAGTATTTT.